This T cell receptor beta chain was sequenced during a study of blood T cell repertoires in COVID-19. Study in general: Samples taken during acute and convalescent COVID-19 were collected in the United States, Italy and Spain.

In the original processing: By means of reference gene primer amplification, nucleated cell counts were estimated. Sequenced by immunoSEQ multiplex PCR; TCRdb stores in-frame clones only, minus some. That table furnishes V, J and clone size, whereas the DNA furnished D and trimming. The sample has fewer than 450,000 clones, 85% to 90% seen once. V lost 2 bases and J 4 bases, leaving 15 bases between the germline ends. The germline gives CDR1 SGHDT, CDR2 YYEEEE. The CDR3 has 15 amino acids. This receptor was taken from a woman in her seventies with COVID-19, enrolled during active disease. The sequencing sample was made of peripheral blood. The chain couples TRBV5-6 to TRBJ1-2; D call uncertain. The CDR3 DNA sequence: TGTGCCAGCAGCTTTGGTATCTTGGCAGGCTATGGCTACACCTTC. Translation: CASSFGILAGYGYTF. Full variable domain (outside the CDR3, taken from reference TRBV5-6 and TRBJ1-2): DAGVTQSPTHLIKTRGQQVTLRCSPKSGHDTVSWYQQALGQGPQFIFQYYEEEERQRGNFPDRFSGHQFPNYSSELNVNALLLGDSALYLCASSFGILAGYGYTFGSGTRLTVV.